This T cell receptor beta chain stems from a study of blood T cell repertoires in COVID-19. Authors' processing steps: Reference gene primer amplification gave estimated nucleated cell counts. Using immunoSEQ multiplex PCR, the repertoire was profiled, and TCRdb retains in-frame clones only, with some absent. V, J and clone size were drawn from that table, and D and trimming were deduced from the DNA. The sample holds 350,000 to 450,000 clones, roughly 90% seen once. The TCR was taken from a woman between 25 and 40 years old who had recovered from COVID-19. Input material: PBMCs or T cells enriched from blood (not recorded which).

The CDR3 DNA is TGTGCCAGCAGGGGACAGGGGTCTGGAAACACCATATATTTT. This sequence encodes CASRGQGSGNTIYF. The genes are TRBV28 and TRBJ1-3; 10 nucleotides align to TRBD1. Looked up from germline, CDR1 is MDHEN and CDR2 is SYDVKM. V lost 6 bases to trimming and J lost 1 base; unmatched junction nucleotides: 0. CDR3 length: 14 amino acids. The entire variable domain, with the rest obtained from reference TRBV28 and TRBJ1-3, is as follows: DVKVTQSSRYLVKRTGEKVFLECVQDMDHENMFWYRQDPGLGLRLIYFSYDVKMKEKGDIPEGYSVSREKKERFSLILESASTNQTSMYLCASRGQGSGNTIYFGEGSWLTVV.